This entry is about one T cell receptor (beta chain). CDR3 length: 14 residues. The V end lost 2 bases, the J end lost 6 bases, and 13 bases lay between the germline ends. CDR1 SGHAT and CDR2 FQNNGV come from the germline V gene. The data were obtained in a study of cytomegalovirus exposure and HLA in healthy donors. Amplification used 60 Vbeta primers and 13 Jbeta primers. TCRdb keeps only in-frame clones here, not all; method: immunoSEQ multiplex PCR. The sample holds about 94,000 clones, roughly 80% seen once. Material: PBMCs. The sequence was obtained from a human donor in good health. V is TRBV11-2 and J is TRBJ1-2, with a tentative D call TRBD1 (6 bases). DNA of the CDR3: TGTGCCAGCAGCTTATCGACAGGAAGGAATGGCTACACCTTC. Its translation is CASSLSTGRNGYTF.